These T cell receptor beta chains were read from a single sample in a study of patients and donors after allogeneic stem cell transplantation. MiXCR was run by TCRdb on the RT-PCR reads, yielding one entry per CDR3 protein. The table includes roughly 960,000 distinct CDR3 sequences, more than 15% detected once. Sequenced: blood, either unsorted or a sorted T cell fraction (not recorded which). Receptors were obtained from a human donor who was either an allogeneic HSCT recipient or a stem cell or donor lymphocyte infusion donor (not recorded which). It is not recorded whose cells these are; they may come from a transplant donor. The CDR3 runs from the conserved cysteine through the conserved F or W. The D gene is left open where the match is weak. The size field is filled for only some rows; it gives once, few, many or a size class.

d_call j_call clone_size v_call cdr3_nt cdr3_aa
TRBD1 TRBJ1-2 many TRBV12-3/TRBV12-4 TGTGCCAGCAGTCCAGGGGGCCCAGCTAACTATGGCTACACCTTC CASSPGGPANYGYTF
. TRBJ1-5 few TRBV20-1 TGCAGTGCCTCGGCCCAGGAGCGCAATCAGCCCCAGCATTTT CSASAQERNQPQHF
TRBD2 TRBJ2-5 many TRBV4-2 TGTGCCAGCAGCCGACGAACCTCGGGACTAGCTTACGAGACCCAGTACTTC CASSRRTSGLAYETQYF
. TRBJ2-5 many TRBV12-3/TRBV12-4 TGTGCCAGCAGTTTAGATCGAGCATGGGAGACCCAGTACTTC CASSLDRAWETQYF
TRBD1 TRBJ1-1 . TRBV2 TGTGCCAGCAGGGCAGGGGGCAAGAGTACTGAAGCTTTCTTT CASRAGGKSTEAFF
. TRBJ2-3 few TRBV4-3 TGCGCCAGCAGCCAACGACAGGGGAGGGGGACAGATACGCAGTATTTT CASSQRQGRGTDTQYF
TRBD2 TRBJ2-6 few TRBV12-3/TRBV12-4 TGTGCCAGCAGACCTAGCGGGGGCTCTGGGGCCAACGTCCTGACTTTC CASRPSGGSGANVLTF
. TRBJ2-7 . TRBV6-2/TRBV6-3 TGTGCCAGCAGGGGGACGGCCCCACCCGAGCAGTACTTC CASRGTAPPEQYF
TRBD2 TRBJ2-5 . TRBV3-1 TGTGCCAGCAGCCTGACGACTACCTGGACTAGCGGGGGCGGAGAGACCCAGTACTTC CASSLTTTWTSGGGETQYF
. TRBJ2-6 . TRBV20-1 TGCAGTGCTCCTAATTCCGGGGCCAACGTCCTGACTTTC CSAPNSGANVLTF
. TRBJ1-4 . TRBV19 TGTGCCAGTAGTATTATGAGGAGGGCGGCTGAAAAACTGTTTTTT CASSIMRRAAEKLFF
. TRBJ2-3 . TRBV4-2 TGTGCCAGCAGCCACCCCCGTGGGAATCCCCAGCCAGATACGCAGTATTTT CASSHPRGNPQPDTQYF
. TRBJ1-6 few TRBV18 TGTGCCAGCTGTCGCGGGGAGACGGCACCCCTCCACTTT CASCRGETAPLHF
. TRBJ1-1 . TRBV6-1 TGTGCCAGCAGCCGATCCCAGGGGCCGCGGACTGAAGCTTTCTTT CASSRSQGPRTEAFF
TRBD2 TRBJ2-3 . TRBV7-8 TGTGCCAGCAGCTTAGGAAGACTAGCGGGAGGGAGCACAGATACGCAGTATTTT CASSLGRLAGGSTDTQYF
. TRBJ2-3 few TRBV6-1 TGTGCCAGCAGTGGGAACCGTCTTGGCACAGATACGCAGTATTTT CASSGNRLGTDTQYF
TRBD1 TRBJ2-7 few TRBV5-1 TGCGCCAGCAGCGTAAGGACAGGGTCTCCCTACGAGCAGTACTTC CASSVRTGSPYEQYF
TRBD1 TRBJ1-6 . TRBV2 TGTGCCAGCACCGAGGACAGGGGGTATAATTCACCCCTCCACTTT CASTEDRGYNSPLHF
TRBD1 TRBJ1-1 few TRBV20-1 TGCAGTGGGGTCGCGGGGACAGGGGACGGCGAAGCTTTCTTT CSGVAGTGDGEAFF
. TRBJ2-3 . TRBV27 TGTGCCAGCGCACTAGGAGGGAGATCGCGCACAGATACGCAGTATTTT CASALGGRSRTDTQYF
TRBD1 TRBJ1-2 few TRBV3-1 TGTGCCAGCAGCCAAGTTGCAGGGGGCGATGGCTACACCTTC CASSQVAGGDGYTF
TRBD2 TRBJ2-7 . TRBV7-9 TGTGCCAGCAGCGCAGCGGGACGGAAATTTAACCACGAGCAGTACTTC CASSAAGRKFNHEQYF
. TRBJ2-3 . TRBV9 TGTGCCAGCAGATCGCGGAGCACAGATACGCAGTATTTT CASRSRSTDTQYF
. TRBJ2-5 few TRBV12-3/TRBV12-4 TGTGCCAGCAGCACCCCTAGCATCGAACGAGGGACCCAGTACTTC CASSTPSIERGTQYF
. TRBJ2-5 . TRBV12-3/TRBV12-4 TGTGCCAGCACCCTGAACAACCAAGAGACCCAGTACTTC CASTLNNQETQYF
. TRBJ2-1 few TRBV24-1 TGTGCCACCAGTTCGGGATACAGACGTCCGAATGAGCAGTTCTTC CATSSGYRRPNEQFF
TRBD1 TRBJ1-1 few TRBV5-1 TGCGCCAGCAGCCGGAGAAGACAGGGGGAAACTGAAGCTTTCTTT CASSRRRQGETEAFF
TRBD1 TRBJ2-5 many TRBV7-9 TGTGCCAGCAGCTTGGGACAGAAAGAGACCCAGTACTTC CASSLGQKETQYF
TRBD2 TRBJ2-7 many TRBV5-1 TGCGCCAGCAGCTCGGGGGGAGTCTACGAGCAGTACTTC CASSSGGVYEQYF
TRBD2 TRBJ2-2 few TRBV27 TGTGCCAGCAGGAGAAAGCCCAGCGGGAGTGGTACCGGGGAGCTGTTTTTT CASRRKPSGSGTGELFF
. TRBJ1-6 . TRBV9 TGTGCCAGCAGCGCCGGTGCGAATTCACCCCTCCACTTT CASSAGANSPLHF
TRBD1 TRBJ1-6 . TRBV30 TGTGCCTGGGCCCCGGGACAGGGGGATAATTCACCCCTCCACTTT CAWAPGQGDNSPLHF
. TRBJ1-1 . TRBV3-1 TGTGCCAGCAGCCAAGTGTCGGGGGTCGCTTTT CASSQVSGVAF
. TRBJ1-1 . TRBV3-1 TGTGCCAGCAGCCAAGAAGAGGGGATGAACACTGAAGCTTTCTTT CASSQEEGMNTEAFF
. TRBJ2-6 . TRBV7-9 TGTGCCAGCAGTGAGAAGGGGGACTCTGGGGCCAACGTCCTGACTTTC CASSEKGDSGANVLTF
. TRBJ1-2 . TRBV30 TGTGCCTGGAAACGTAAATCCCTACAGGTCCGGGGCTACACCTTC CAWKRKSLQVRGYTF
TRBD1 TRBJ1-2 few TRBV2 TGTGCCAGCAGTGCGAAAGGACAGGCTTGGGGCTACACCTTC CASSAKGQAWGYTF
. TRBJ2-1 . TRBV6-6 TGTGCCAGCAGCCCCGGGTCTGCGAATGAGCAGTTCTTC CASSPGSANEQFF
TRBD2 TRBJ2-5 . TRBV27 TGTGCCAGCAGTCCGGGACTAGAATGGGAGACCCAGTACTTC CASSPGLEWETQYF
. TRBJ1-1 . TRBV12-3/TRBV12-4 TGTGCCAGCAGTCCAGGCAATCCCGAAGCTTTCTTT CASSPGNPEAFF
TRBD2 TRBJ2-1 few TRBV28 TGTGCCAGCAGCACCGGGACTAGAAACAATGAGCAGTTCTTC CASSTGTRNNEQFF
TRBD1 TRBJ1-4 . TRBV6-5 TGTGCCAGCAGTTACTCTCCAGGACAGGGGGATGAAAAACTGTTTTTT CASSYSPGQGDEKLFF
TRBD2 TRBJ2-5 many TRBV12-3/TRBV12-4 TGTGCCAGCAGTTTGAATGGGGGAGGGGAGACCCAGTACTTC CASSLNGGGETQYF
TRBD1 TRBJ2-1 few TRBV9 TGTGCCAGCAGTGAGACAGGGCGCGAGCAGTTCTTC CASSETGREQFF
TRBD2 TRBJ2-1 . TRBV20-1 TGCAGTGCTAGAGATAGCGGGGGGGGCAATGAGCAGTTCTTC CSARDSGGGNEQFF